The sequence of this T cell receptor beta chain was determined in a study of blood T cells in healthy people across ages. Notes on the study in general: Naive CD4+ cells and diversity were both higher in long-lived donors than in aged donors.

Only a few counts were recorded for this clonotype. Antigen: not known. For the second PCR, which ran for roughly 6 to 12 cycles, a sample-barcoded 5' primer and a J-beta primer mix were used. TCRdb re-called the 5' RACE reads with MiXCR, one entry per CDR3 protein. The sample yields about 800,000 distinct CDR3 sequences, roughly 25% seen once. The V and J ends lost 3 bases and 0 bases respectively, with 9 bases between them. Germline assignment: CDR1 KGHSH and CDR2 LQKENI. This CDR3 has 15 residues. This sample also appeared in a second study, on T cells of mothers and their children. This second study says: The yield was over 9 million TCR beta CDR3 reads from each mother and around 3.3 million from each child.

Sequencing was performed on blood. This chain uses TRBV18 with TRBJ2-1; the D is unclear. The sequence was collected from a boy aged 5-17 years in good health. The CDR3 region has the DNA TGTGCCAGCTCACCTGAGGTAATCTCCTACAATGAGCAGTTCTTC. Translating gives CASSPEVISYNEQFF. The full variable domain, with the rest looked up from reference TRBV18 and TRBJ2-1, is NAGVMQNPRHLVRRRGQEARLRCSPMKGHSHVYWYRQLPEEGLKFMVYLQKENIIDESGMPKERFSAEFPKEGPSILRIQQVVRGDSAAYFCASSPEVISYNEQFFGPGTRLTVL.